This paragraph covers one T cell receptor beta chain sequence. What it binds is not known. Assay used: immunoSEQ multiplex PCR; TCRdb lists only in-frame clones, some missing. This sample carries under 70,000 clones, 85% to 90% of them seen once, and the ten largest clones take roughly 1.3%. This entry is derived from a study of OX40 agonist ivuxolimab in advanced cancers. Study-level results: CD8+ T cells averaged more expanded clones than CD4+.

The CDR3 covers 13 residues. Germline V CDR1 and CDR2: PRHDT, FYEKMQ (reference sequence). The sequencing used CD4+ or CD8+ T cells sorted from blood, collected in a trial of the OX40 agonist ivuxolimab. The chain joins TRBV13 to TRBJ2-3; 10 nucleotides line up with TRBD1. This TCR was recovered from an adult with an advanced solid tumor such as melanoma, head and neck, liver or kidney cancer. The CDR3 sequence: CAAKTGGADTQYF. The DNA for the CDR3 is TGTGCAGCTAAGACAGGGGGCGCAGATACGCAGTATTTT.